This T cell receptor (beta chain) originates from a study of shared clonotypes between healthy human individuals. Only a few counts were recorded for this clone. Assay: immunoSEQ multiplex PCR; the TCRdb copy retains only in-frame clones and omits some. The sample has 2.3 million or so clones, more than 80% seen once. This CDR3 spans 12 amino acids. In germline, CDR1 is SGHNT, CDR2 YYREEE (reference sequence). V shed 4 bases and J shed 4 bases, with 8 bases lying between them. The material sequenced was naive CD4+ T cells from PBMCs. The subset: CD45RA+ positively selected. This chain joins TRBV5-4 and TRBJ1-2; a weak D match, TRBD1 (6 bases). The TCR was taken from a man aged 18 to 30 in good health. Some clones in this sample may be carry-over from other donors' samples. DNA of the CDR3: TGTGCCAGCAGCACGGACAGCTATGGCTACACCTTC. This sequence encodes CASSTDSYGYTF.